This T cell receptor beta chain was sequenced for a study of cytomegalovirus exposure and HLA in healthy donors. Study outcomes and limitations: Cytomegalovirus status was reportedly diagnosed by the classifier with high specificity and sensitivity.

V was clipped by 8 bases and J by 11 bases, with 15 bases between them. The germline CDR1 and CDR2 sequences are LNHDA and SQIVND (reference sequence). This CDR3 is 11 amino acids long. The donors gave bone marrow, and they were healthy. In regard to this clone: What it binds is not known.

This PCR relied on a set of 60 Vbeta primers and 13 Jbeta primers. Clones were sequenced by immunoSEQ multiplex PCR, and TCRdb holds only the in-frame ones, with some missing. The table records approximately 160,000 clones, around four fifths of them present only once. The V gene is TRBV19, the J gene TRBJ1-1; D is uncertain. Source material: PBMCs. This clonotype was sampled from a man younger than 30 in good health and CMV-seropositive. This chain's CDR3 is CASLTPGKAFF. Written as DNA, the CDR3 is TGTGCCAGTCTGACACCCGGTAAGGCTTTCTTT.